These 25 T cell receptor beta chains share one sample of origin, sequenced in a study of T-cell memory formation after mild COVID-19. One entry per CDR3 protein results from TCRdb running MiXCR on the 5' RACE reads. The data hold about 400,000 distinct CDR3 sequences, with over 13% observed a single time. Input material: PBMCs or a T cell subset sorted from them (not recorded which). The receptor set was obtained from a man between 18 and 29 years old who had mild COVID-19 (a few samples of this study predate the infection). Cell type and time point are not known.

Written as DNA, the CDR3 is TGCGCCAGCAGCCACGATGCAGCAACCTCCGGAAACACCATATATTTT. This gives the protein CASSHDAATSGNTIYF. This sequence joins TRBV4-3 and TRBJ1-3; no firm D call. The V end was cut by 3 bases, the J end by 4 bases, with 16 bases between. The CDR3 runs to 16 residues. Germline CDR1 and CDR2: LGHNA and YSLEER.

J is TRBJ2-3 and V is TRBV12-5, with 7 bases matching TRBD1. Germline trimming cut 5 bases from V and 7 bases from J; bases unmatched to any gene: 9. There are 14 residues in the CDR3. Germline values: CDR1 LGHNT, CDR2 FRNRAP. The CDR3 sequence: CASGTGQAVNTQYF. The CDR3 region has the DNA TGTGCTAGTGGTACCGGACAGGCGGTGAATACGCAGTATTTT.

The chain is built from TRBV15 and TRBJ2-7; D may match TRBD1 or TRBD2 (5 bases each). The germline gives CDR1 LNHNV, CDR2 YYDKDF (reference sequence). V lost 2 bases, J lost 5 bases, and 13 bases lay in between. The CDR3 runs to 14 residues. CDR3 DNA sequence: TGTGCCACCAGCAGACCGCAGGGAGTTGACGAGCAGTACTTC. This translates into CATSRPQGVDEQYF.

The J gene is TRBJ2-5, the V gene TRBV5-1; D possibly matches TRBD1 or TRBD2 (7 bases each). Germline CDR1 and CDR2: SGHRS and YFSETQ. This CDR3 is built from 14 residues. The V end was cut by 4 bases, the J end by 0 bases, with 10 bases between. CDR3 region: CASSQGGNQETQYF. In DNA, the CDR3 is TGCGCCAGCAGCCAGGGGGGGAACCAAGAGACCCAGTACTTC.

Only a few counts were recorded for this clonotype. The V call is TRBV6-5, the J call TRBJ1-4; 9 positions match TRBD1. The CDR3 totals 17 residues. Unmatched junction bases numbered 11, after V lost 5 bases and J lost 4 bases. Germline V CDR1 and CDR2: MNHEY, SVGAGI. CDR3 region: CASSPAGQGWDNEKLFF. CDR3 in DNA: TGTGCCAGCAGTCCCGCCGGACAGGGGTGGGATAATGAAAAACTGTTTTTT.

This clonotype appeared a few times. The J gene is TRBJ1-3, the V gene TRBV4-3; weak D call: TRBD1 (5 bases). Per the germline V gene, CDR1 is LGHNA and CDR2 is YSLEER. Between the trimmed V and J ends, which lost 1 base and 2 bases, there was a span of 12 bases. The CDR3 has 16 amino acids. CDR3 loop: CASSQGISGAGNTIYF. DNA of the CDR3: TGCGCCAGCAGCCAAGGAATATCGGGGGCTGGAAACACCATATATTTT.

This clonotype has a count of ten or more. The chain has TRBV12-3 or TRBV12-4 and TRBJ1-2; 7 nucleotides agree with TRBD1. The CDR3 covers 13 residues. The junction had 5 bases not matched to a gene; V was cut back by 6 bases and J by 4 bases. The CDR3 DNA follows: TGTGCCAGCAGCCCGGGACAGAGCTATGGCTACACCTTC. It encodes CASSPGQSYGYTF.

This clonotype was seen many times. This rearrangement joins TRBV5-1 to TRBJ2-7; a possible D gene is TRBD2 (6 bases). Between the trimmed V and J ends, which lost 4 bases and 3 bases, there was a span of 20 bases. The CDR3 is made up of 16 amino acids. The germline V gene has CDR1 SGHRS and CDR2 YFSETQ. The CDR3 coding sequence is TGCGCCAGCAGCCCTTGGGCTGGCCGGGGGAACTACGAGCAGTACTTC. It is translated as CASSPWAGRGNYEQYF. Full variable domain (missing parts from reference TRBV5-1 and TRBJ2-7): KAGVTQTPRYLIKTRGQQVTLSCSPISGHRSVSWYQQTPGQGLQFLFEYFSETQRNKGNFPGRFSGRQFSNSRSEMNVSTLELGDSALYLCASSPWAGRGNYEQYFGPGTRLTVT.

In this sample, this clonotype turned up many times. The rearrangement joins TRBV9 to TRBJ2-1, with 9 bases identical to TRBD2. Germline V lookup: CDR1 SGDLS, CDR2 YYNGEE. Germline trimming cut 0 bases from V and 7 bases from J; bases unmatched to any gene: 2. The CDR3 has 14 amino acids. CDR3 in DNA: TGTGCCAGCAGCGTAGCGCTAGCGGGGAATGAGCAGTTCTTC. Its protein is CASSVALAGNEQFF.

In its sample, this clonotype was seen a few times. CDR3 sequence: CASSYTAPGVKGNSPLHF. As DNA, the CDR3 is TGTGCCAGCAGTTACACCGCGCCAGGCGTGAAAGGGAATTCACCCCTCCACTTT. This chain uses TRBV6-6 with TRBJ1-6; D gene uncertain. The germline V gene has CDR1 MNHNY and CDR2 SVGAGI (reference sequence). The V and J ends lost 2 bases and 7 bases respectively, with 21 bases between them. This CDR3 contains 18 residues.

This chain uses TRBV5-1 with TRBJ2-5; the match to TRBD2 covers 8 bases. The CDR3 is 16 residues long. The germline gives CDR1 SGHRS, CDR2 YFSETQ. V lost 4 bases to trimming and J lost 1 base; unmatched junction nucleotides: 9. The CDR3 protein is CASSDLGGGPQETQYF. As DNA, the CDR3 is TGCGCCAGCAGCGATCTGGGCGGGGGGCCCCAAGAGACCCAGTACTTC.

The chain uses TRBV4-3 and TRBJ2-7; possibly TRBD2 for D (5 bases). The germline V gene encodes CDR1 LGHNA and CDR2 YSLEER. The CDR3 totals 16 residues. V lost 0 bases, J lost 0 bases, and 12 bases lay in between. The CDR3 is CASSQDFRGSSYEQYF. The CDR3 DNA sequence: TGCGCCAGCAGCCAAGATTTCAGAGGGAGCTCCTACGAGCAGTACTTC.

A few counts support this clonotype. V usage is TRBV7-9 and J usage is TRBJ2-7; maybe TRBD2 (5 bases). The germline V gene encodes CDR1 SEHNR and CDR2 FQNEAQ (reference sequence). Trimming removed 5 bases at V and 3 bases at J, with 11 bases between. The CDR3 has 13 amino acids. The CDR3 spells CASSEGGNYEQYF. The CDR3 DNA sequence: TGTGCCAGCAGCGAAGGAGGCAACTACGAGCAGTACTTC.

This clonotype was seen a handful of times. V is TRBV20-1 and J is TRBJ2-3; weak D call: TRBD1 (6 bases). The CDR3 loop spans 13 amino acids. CDR1 and CDR2 from the germline V gene are DFQATT and SNEGSKA (reference sequence). V lost 5 bases and J lost 6, with 15 bases in between. The CDR3 nucleotides read TGCAGTGCTCGAAACCCTACAGGGGATACGCAGTATTTT. Translation gives CSARNPTGDTQYF.

This clonotype was recorded at least ten times. V usage is TRBV6-5 and J usage is TRBJ2-5, with TRBD2 as a possible D gene (6 bases). Trimming removed 9 bases at V and 1 base at J, with 9 bases between. From germline, CDR1 is MNHEY and CDR2 SVGAGI. This CDR3 has 12 amino acids. The CDR3 nucleotides read TGTGCCAGTGGAGGGGCCCAAGAGACCCAGTACTTC. Protein product: CASGGAQETQYF.

This chain uses TRBV6-2 or TRBV6-3 with TRBJ2-3; D is perhaps TRBD2 (5 bases). The CDR3 has 14 residues. Germline V lookup: CDR1 MNHEY, CDR2 SVGEGT. The germline V and J ends were trimmed by 5 bases and 4 bases, with 13 bases remaining between them. For the CDR3, the DNA is TGTGCCAGCAGTGCCATGAGGGTTTCAGATACGCAGTATTTT. As protein: CASSAMRVSDTQYF.

The V call is TRBV7-9, the J call TRBJ1-2, with D unresolved. V dropped 1 base and J dropped 9 bases, with 15 bases sitting between them. Germline CDR1 reads SEHNR; CDR2 reads FQNEAQ (reference sequence). The CDR3 length is 14 residues. This chain's CDR3 is CASSLEFGPRSYTF. The CDR3 DNA sequence: TGTGCCAGCAGCTTAGAATTCGGACCTCGGAGCTACACCTTC.

The CDR3 reads CSARARDGSTDTQYF. CDR3 coding DNA: TGCAGTGCTAGAGCTCGGGACGGCAGCACAGATACGCAGTATTTT. The chain joins TRBV20-1 to TRBJ2-3, with D perhaps assigned TRBD1 or TRBD2 (5 bases each). The V end lost 1 base, the J end lost 0 bases, and 11 bases lay between the germline ends. There are 15 residues in the CDR3. Germline values: CDR1 DFQATT, CDR2 SNEGSKA (reference sequence).

This clonotype was observed a handful of times. This chain links TRBV10-3 with TRBJ2-7, with TRBD1 matching over 9 bases. V was pared by 5 bases and J by 6 bases, with 8 bases of the junction left unmatched. The germline V gene encodes CDR1 ENHRY and CDR2 SYGVKD. CDR3 length equals 14 residues. The CDR3 DNA sequence: TGTGCCATCAGTTCGGGACAGGGTAAAAGCGAGCAGTACTTC. This translates into CAISSGQGKSEQYF.

For this clonotype: At one end, the junction sequence differs from germline, possibly due to a read error. The chain couples TRBV5-1 to TRBJ2-1; 12 bases map to TRBD1. Germline CDR1 and CDR2: SGHRS and YFSETQ. There are 15 residues in the CDR3. CDR3: CTSSSPGQGANEQFF. In nucleotides, the CDR3 is TGCACCAGCAGCTCCCCGGGACAGGGGGCGAATGAGCAGTTCTTC. Together with reference TRBV5-1 and TRBJ2-1, the CDR3 gives the full variable domain: KAGVTQTPRYLIKTRGQQVTLSCSPISGHRSVSWYQQTPGQGLQFLFEYFSETQRNKGNFPGRFSGRQFSNSRSEMNVSTLELGDSALYLCTSSSPGQGANEQFFGPGTRLTVL.

This clonotype was counted ten times or more. The J gene is TRBJ1-1, the V gene TRBV7-3, with D possibly matching TRBD1 (6 bases). CDR1 is SGHTA, CDR2 FQGTGA, per germline. The CDR3 extends over 13 amino acids. Trimming took 5 bases from V and 5 from J, leaving 12 bases between them. DNA for the CDR3: TGTGCCAGCAGCCAGGGACATCAGACTGAAGCTTTCTTT. The encoded protein is CASSQGHQTEAFF.

This clonotype has only a few counts. The V and J genes are TRBV12-3 or TRBV12-4 and TRBJ1-2; D not resolved. This CDR3 is 14 amino acids long. Trimming pared 3 bases from V and 2 bases from J, leaving 10 bases between. The CDR3 DNA follows: TGTGCCAGCAGTTTCGTTGCCGTAAACTATGGCTACACCTTC. Protein: CASSFVAVNYGYTF.

This chain joins TRBV2 and TRBJ2-2; TRBD2 is a possible D gene (6 bases). This CDR3 has 14 amino acids. Germline-derived CDR1 and CDR2 are SNHLY and FYNNEI. V lost 6 bases and J 7 bases, leaving 15 bases between the germline ends. The CDR3 is CASRRPGDYGELFF. CDR3 DNA sequence: TGTGCCAGCAGAAGGCCGGGAGACTACGGGGAGCTGTTTTTT.

This clonotype has a count of ten or more. The chain carries TRBV12-3 or TRBV12-4 and TRBJ1-2; D remains unclear. V shed 9 bases and J shed 6 bases, with 11 bases lying between them. The CDR3 has 11 residues. The CDR3 coding sequence is TGTGCCAGTAGCCTCGTCAATGGCTACACCTTC. Encoded protein: CASSLVNGYTF.

On this clonotype itself: The germline gene is not matched at one end of the junction; a read error may be the cause. This chain joins TRBV7-3 and TRBJ1-2; 10 bases fit TRBD1. The germline V gene has CDR1 SGHTA and CDR2 FQGTGA. CDR3 length equals 17 residues. The CDR3 is CASSITPIRDRGGGYTF. In nucleotides, the CDR3 is TGTGCCAGCAGCATAACCCCAATCCGGGACAGGGGAGGTGGCTACACCTTC.